The source of this TCR beta chain is a study of T cells after yellow fever vaccination. The germline V gene encodes CDR1 MNHEY and CDR2 SVGEGT. The CDR3 is made up of 13 amino acids. Trimming left V 2 bases short and J 3 bases short, with 7 bases between. TCRdb ran MiXCR on the 5' RACE reads and lists one entry per CDR3 protein. The table shows a few hundred thousand distinct CDR3 sequences, with around 10% occurring only once. Overall study findings and caveats: Clones from primary vaccination mostly reappeared after the booster (around 96% CD4, about 85% CD8).

This clonotype was observed many times. Its antigen remains unidentified. The chain employs TRBV6-2 or TRBV6-3 and TRBJ2-5; D is perhaps TRBD2 (5 bases). The clonotype originates from a man in his late teens or twenties who received the YFV17D yellow fever vaccine. The sequencing here drew on PBMCs, taken on the day of the first yellow fever vaccination. The CDR3 region is CASSYRTEETQYF. The DNA for the CDR3 is TGTGCCAGCAGTTACAGGACTGAAGAGACCCAGTACTTC.